This TCR beta chain was found in a study of T cell responses to AZD1222 COVID-19 vaccine. A remark on this clone: Its cognate antigen is unknown.

Clones were read by immunoSEQ multiplex PCR, and TCRdb kept only the in-frame ones, dropping some. The table lists around 140,000 clones, over 80% of them singletons. Study outcomes and limitations: Across the whole spike, CD4 TCRs peaked at regions 160-218 and 743-854. Clonal diversity may have been underestimated in mostly white British donors.

Trimming removed 3 bases at V and 1 base at J, with 9 bases between. The CDR3 extends over 14 amino acids. CDR1 MNHEY and CDR2 SMNVEV come from the germline V gene (reference sequence). The material was peripheral blood, obtained 28 days after the second AZD1222 dose. This chain uses TRBV27 with TRBJ1-1, with D unclear. This sequence originates from an adult who received the AZD1222 COVID-19 vaccine. The CDR3 DNA sequence: TGTGCCAGCAGTTTTCGGGCCGGGAACACTGAAGCTTTCTTT. Its protein product is CASSFRAGNTEAFF.